These 28 T cell receptor beta chains were sequenced from one sample in a study of blood T cells in healthy people across ages. Alongside a J-beta primer mix, a sample-barcoded 5' primer served in a second PCR lasting about 7 to 12 cycles. Each CDR3 protein is one row after TCRdb ran MiXCR on the 5' RACE reads. Of about 580,000 distinct CDR3 sequences in the sample, 40% to 55% were seen once. The sample consisted of blood. These receptors all stem from a man aged 80 or over in good health.

This clonotype was seen only a few times. In DNA form, the CDR3 reads TGCGCCAGCAGCCAAAGAAGGGGTAGCGGGAGGGAAGAGACCCAGTACTTC. Its protein is CASSQRRGSGREETQYF. V is TRBV4-1 and J is TRBJ2-5, with TRBD2 matching over 11 bases. The CDR3 sequence is 17 residues long. Germline V gene lookup returns CDR1 MGHRA and CDR2 YSYEKL. Trimming removed 2 bases from V and 3 bases from J; junction bases left unmatched: 8.

This chain uses TRBV7-2 with TRBJ2-1; unclear D gene. With 2 bases removed from V and 6 bases from J, the gap between germline ends came to 11 bases. There are 14 residues in the CDR3. The germline CDR1 and CDR2 sequences are SGHTA and FQGNSA. CDR3 in amino acids: CASSLTQSPNEQFF. The CDR3 DNA reads as TGTGCCAGCAGCTTAACGCAGAGCCCCAATGAGCAGTTCTTC.

The V call is TRBV4-1, the J call TRBJ2-5; no reliable D call. Trimming removed 2 bases at V and 4 bases at J, with 11 bases between. Germline CDR1 is MGHRA and CDR2 is YSYEKL. CDR3 size: 14 residues. CDR3 bases: TGCGCCAGCAGCCAAACGGACCTTGGAGAGACCCAGTACTTC. As protein: CASSQTDLGETQYF.

J is TRBJ2-2 and V is TRBV20-1; 12 nucleotides align to TRBD2. This CDR3 spans 16 amino acids. Looked up from germline, CDR1 is DFQATT and CDR2 is SNEGSKA (reference sequence). The trim removed 0 bases at V and 9 bases at J, leaving 8 bases unmatched. The CDR3 DNA sequence: TGCAGTGCTAGAGATCCACTAGCGGGGGGATTAAGGGAGCTGTTTTTT. Translation: CSARDPLAGGLRELFF.

The chain joins TRBV20-1 to TRBJ2-3; tentatively, D is TRBD2 (6 bases). The V gene lost 6 bases and the J gene lost 2 bases, with 27 bases spanning the gap. The CDR3 sequence is 18 residues long. Germline assignment: CDR1 DFQATT and CDR2 SNEGSKA (reference sequence). The CDR3 coding sequence is TGCAGTGCACCTCAACAGCCGGGGGACCCCCGTCACACAGATACGCAGTATTTT. Encoded protein: CSAPQQPGDPRHTDTQYF.

The chain links TRBV6-2 or TRBV6-3 to TRBJ2-1, with 7 bases aligning to TRBD1. Germline values: CDR1 MNHEY, CDR2 SVGEGT. The V gene end was trimmed by 2 bases and the J gene end by 15 bases; junction bases not matched to a gene: 10. The CDR3 is 13 residues long. The CDR3 sequence: CASSYPGGVRWFF. CDR3 DNA: TGTGCCAGCAGTTACCCAGGGGGAGTAAGGTGGTTCTTC.

There are a few counts of this clonotype. J is TRBJ2-1 and V is TRBV20-1; 13 bases line up with TRBD2. CDR3 length: 14 amino acids. Germline CDR1 reads DFQATT; CDR2 reads SNEGSKA (reference sequence). J was trimmed by 14 bases and V by 1 base; bases with no gene match: 8. Here the CDR3 DNA reads TGCAGTGCTAGAGCGTATACTAGCGGGGGGGCGGAGTTCTTC. Translated, it gives CSARAYTSGGAEFF.

This clonotype was seen a handful of times. J is TRBJ2-7 and V is TRBV15, with D maybe TRBD1 (5 bases). Germline V gene lookup returns CDR1 LNHNV and CDR2 YYDKDF (reference sequence). The V end was cut by 3 bases, the J end by 3 bases, with 9 bases between. CDR3 size: 13 residues. In nucleotides, the CDR3 is TGTGCCACCAGCAGTGGACACATCTACGAGCAGTACTTC. Translated, it gives CATSSGHIYEQYF.

A few counts support this clonotype. This sequence joins TRBV5-1 and TRBJ2-7, with 11 bases aligning to TRBD2. The CDR3 spans 16 residues. Per the germline V gene, CDR1 is SGHRS and CDR2 is YFSETQ. J was trimmed by 4 bases and V by 4 bases; bases with no gene match: 10. The CDR3 loop is CASSPDTSGSSYEQYF. CDR3 DNA sequence: TGCGCCAGCAGCCCCGATACTAGCGGGAGTTCGTACGAGCAGTACTTC.

The CDR3 DNA is TGTGCCACCAGTTCGATAAGGGGGGATGAGCAGTTCTTC. Translating gives CATSSIRGDEQFF. This chain joins TRBV24-1 and TRBJ2-1; D is perhaps TRBD1 or TRBD2 (6 bases each). The CDR3 sequence is 13 residues long. Deletions cut 6 bases from V and 8 bases from J, with 13 bases between. Germline values: CDR1 KGHDR, CDR2 SFDVKD.

This clonotype was observed a few times. V usage is TRBV20-1 and J usage is TRBJ2-4; 7 bases align to TRBD1. Looked up from germline, CDR1 is DFQATT and CDR2 is SNEGSKA (reference sequence). The trim removed 5 bases at V and 13 bases at J, leaving 17 bases unmatched. This CDR3 spans 14 amino acids. CDR3 sequence reads: CSALSPTGLKEQYF. The CDR3 DNA is TGCAGTGCTTTATCCCCGACAGGGTTGAAAGAGCAGTACTTC.

This clonotype was counted between two and nine times. The gene calls are TRBV7-2 and TRBJ2-3, with 9 nucleotides matching TRBD1. The CDR3 spans 16 residues. V was clipped by 4 bases and J by 2 bases; unmatched bases: 7. The V gene's germline CDR1 is SGHTA and CDR2 FQGNSA. The chain's CDR3 is CASSSRQGVYTDTQYF. CDR3 in DNA: TGTGCCAGCAGCTCCCGACAGGGGGTCTACACAGATACGCAGTATTTT.

The sample holds a few counts of this clonotype. The chain couples TRBV4-1 to TRBJ2-1; 11 bases are a match to TRBD2. V shed 1 base and J 3 bases; nucleotides not matched to a gene: 8. The CDR3 has 18 amino acids. Germline V CDR1 and CDR2: MGHRA, YSYEKL. The CDR3 nucleotides are TGCGCCAGCAGCCAAGTTCCTAGCGGGGGGCGAAACTACAATGAGCAGTTCTTC. Amino acids: CASSQVPSGGRNYNEQFF.

The chain uses TRBV12-3 or TRBV12-4 and TRBJ2-7; 10 positions match TRBD2. V lost 3 bases and J lost 4; bases outside the gene matches: 6. The CDR3 loop spans 15 amino acids. In DNA, the CDR3 is TGTGCCAGCAGTTTGGAGGCACTAGCGGGGTACGAGCAGTACTTC. This gives the protein CASSLEALAGYEQYF.

The rearrangement joins TRBV20-1 to TRBJ1-1; the D gene is possibly TRBD1 (5 bases). V lost 2 bases, J lost 1 base, and 8 bases lay in between. CDR1 is DFQATT, CDR2 SNEGSKA, per germline (reference sequence). CDR3 size: 13 residues. The CDR3 here is CSARTGTNTEAFF. The CDR3 DNA reads as TGCAGTGCTAGAACCGGGACGAACACTGAAGCTTTCTTT.

This clonotype was seen a few times. The J gene is TRBJ2-2, the V gene TRBV6-6; D is ambiguous. Germline V CDR1 and CDR2: MNHNY, SVGAGI (reference sequence). The CDR3 consists of 14 residues. The V and J ends lost 8 bases and 0 bases respectively, with 10 bases between them. This chain's CDR3 is CASLGRSNTGELFF. CDR3 sequence (DNA): TGTGCCAGCCTGGGTAGATCGAACACCGGGGAGCTGTTTTTT.

J is TRBJ2-1 and V is TRBV2; D is possibly TRBD1 or TRBD2 (6 bases each). The V end lost 7 bases, the J end lost 5 bases, and 12 bases lay between the germline ends. In germline, CDR1 is SNHLY, CDR2 FYNNEI. The CDR3 extends over 13 amino acids. The CDR3 DNA is TGTGCCAGCAAGAGGGGGGCCAACAATGAGCAGTTCTTC. Amino acids: CASKRGANNEQFF.

V gene TRBV29-1 combines with J gene TRBJ2-3, with TRBD1 matching 10 bases. This CDR3 spans 14 amino acids. From germline, CDR1 is SQVTM and CDR2 ANQGSEA. The J segment lost 4 bases and the V segment lost 7 bases, leaving 8 bases of the junction unmatched. The CDR3 sequence is CSAAVGQGADTQYF. CDR3 DNA: TGCAGCGCTGCCGTCGGACAGGGGGCAGATACGCAGTATTTT.

This chain connects TRBV5-1 to TRBJ2-5, with D tentatively TRBD1 (6 bases). Germline V gene lookup returns CDR1 SGHRS and CDR2 YFSETQ. The CDR3 length is 11 residues. V lost 5 bases to trimming and J lost 11 bases, with 13 bases between them. The CDR3 reads CASRLGTTQYF. CDR3 sequence (DNA): TGCGCCAGCAGACTCGGGACAACGCAGTACTTC.

DNA of the CDR3: TGCAGTGCTAAACTAGCGGGAGGGAGAACCGGGGAGCTGTTTTTT. Translated: CSAKLAGGRTGELFF. This rearrangement joins TRBV20-1 to TRBJ2-2; 13 bases align to TRBD2. V was pared by 4 bases and J by 5 bases, with 4 bases of the junction left unmatched. Germline V gives CDR1 DFQATT, CDR2 SNEGSKA (reference sequence). The CDR3 length is 15 residues.

This clonotype was detected only a few times. The V and J genes are TRBV7-2 and TRBJ2-7; D not certain. The CDR3 length is 13 residues. Germline assignment: CDR1 SGHTA and CDR2 FQGNSA. V lost 3 bases, J lost 3 bases, and 9 bases lay in between. CDR3 amino acids: CASSLSSRYEQYF. DNA for the CDR3: TGTGCCAGCAGCTTGTCCAGCCGCTACGAGCAGTACTTC.

V gene TRBV4-2 combines with J gene TRBJ2-1, with 9 bases lining up with TRBD1. The ends lost 4 bases at V and 3 bases at J; junction bases unmatched: 7. The CDR3 spans 16 residues. Per the germline V gene, CDR1 is LGHNA and CDR2 is YNFKEQ. The CDR3 DNA reads as TGTGCCAGCAGCCGGGCGGCGGGACAGGGCTACAATGAGCAGTTCTTC. Translated: CASSRAAGQGYNEQFF.

This clonotype has more than one count but fewer than ten. The rearrangement joins TRBV29-1 to TRBJ1-4, with TRBD1 matching 7 bases. The CDR3 covers 15 residues. The germline V gene has CDR1 SQVTM and CDR2 ANQGSEA. The V segment lost 6 bases and the J segment 0 bases; nucleotides outside the gene matches: 7. CDR3 protein: CSVAGTVATNEKLFF. The CDR3 DNA sequence: TGCAGCGTAGCCGGGACAGTCGCAACTAATGAAAAACTGTTTTTT.

As regards this clonotype: This clone may be a read error of a much larger clone one base away. The chain is built from TRBV9 and TRBJ2-1; D unresolved. Germline V gene data show CDR1 as SGDLS and CDR2 as YYNGEE. The CDR3 is 13 amino acids. Here the CDR3 reads CACSRVPLNEQFF. CDR3 bases: TGTGCCTGCAGCCGGGTTCCCCTCAATGAGCAGTTCTTC. Variable domain in full (rest from reference TRBV9 and TRBJ2-1): DSGVTQTPKHLITATGQRVTLRCSPRSGDLSVYWYQQSLDQGLQFLIQYYNGEERAKGNILERFSAQQFPDLHSELNLSSLELGDSALYFCACSRVPLNEQFFGPGTRLTVL.

The CDR3 here is CASSPVGTSWAGELFF. The CDR3 bases are TGTGCCAGCAGTCCTGTGGGGACGTCCTGGGCCGGGGAGCTGTTTTTT. This rearrangement joins TRBV7-2 to TRBJ2-2; possibly TRBD1 or TRBD2 for D (5 bases each). Germline CDR1 and CDR2: SGHTA and FQGNSA. The CDR3 is 16 residues long. V was shortened by 6 bases and J by 6 bases, with 20 bases between the two germline ends.

The chain couples TRBV27 to TRBJ2-4; D is unclear. CDR3 length: 15 amino acids. V was clipped by 5 bases and J by 13 bases, with 24 bases between them. The germline V gene encodes CDR1 MNHEY and CDR2 SMNVEV (reference sequence). The CDR3: CASSRAGPHYNEQYF. DNA of the CDR3: TGTGCCAGCAGTAGAGCCGGACCCCACTACAATGAGCAGTACTTC.

The chain couples TRBV7-9 to TRBJ2-7; 7 positions agree with TRBD1. After removal of 5 bases from V and 2 bases from J, the junction contained 3 bases not matched to a gene. Per germline, CDR1 SEHNR and CDR2 FQNEAQ (reference sequence). The CDR3 is 13 amino acids. The CDR3 protein is CASSVTGAYEQYF. CDR3 in DNA: TGTGCCAGCAGCGTTACAGGGGCCTACGAGCAGTACTTC.

A remark on this clonotype: It may be a read error: a sequence one base away is much more abundant. J is TRBJ1-4 and V is TRBV6-6, with 7 bases lining up with TRBD1. The CDR3 totals 15 residues. CDR1 is MNHNY, CDR2 SVGAGI, per germline (reference sequence). The CDR3 here is CTSINRQGANEKLFF. The CDR3 DNA sequence: TGTACCAGCATAAACCGACAGGGCGCTAATGAAAAACTGTTTTTT.